A single sample gave rise to the 10 T cell receptor beta chains below, sequenced in a study of CD8 T cells in ankylosing spondylitis. In TCRdb, the 5' RACE reads were re-called with MiXCR into one record per CDR3 protein. Of under 150,000 distinct CDR3 sequences listed, roughly an eighth were seen once; the top ten hold 2.5% to 3%. Input material: blood, either unsorted or a sorted T cell fraction (not recorded which). These receptors all stem from a female donor with ankylosing spondylitis or in good health (not recorded which).

This chain joins TRBV12-3 or TRBV12-4 and TRBJ2-2; 7 nucleotides line up with TRBD2. V was pared by 7 bases and J by 4 bases, with 12 bases of the junction left unmatched. The CDR3 runs to 16 residues. The CDR3 coding sequence is TGTGCCAGCACCATCGACAGCGGGGTTCGCACCGGGGAGCTGTTTTTT. The encoded protein is CASTIDSGVRTGELFF.

V is TRBV20-1 and J is TRBJ2-3; D may be TRBD2 (6 bases). Trimming left V 6 bases short and J 9 bases short, with 19 bases between. The length of the CDR3 is 13 residues. Germline V CDR1 and CDR2: DFQATT, SNEGSKA (reference sequence). CDR3 DNA sequence: TGCAGTGCCCGAGCGGGTGCGGTCGACACGCAGTATTTT. Protein product: CSARAGAVDTQYF.

This clonotype was counted ten times or more. The chain carries TRBV12-3 or TRBV12-4 and TRBJ1-3; possible D gene TRBD1, 6 bases. Trimming stripped 6 bases from V and 4 bases from J, with 13 bases between. CDR3 length: 14 residues. The CDR3 here is CASRPSGVGNTIYF. As DNA, the CDR3 is TGTGCCAGCAGACCATCAGGGGTCGGAAACACCATATATTTT.

Turning to this clonotype: Being one base from a much bigger clone, this may be a read error. The chain joins TRBV12-3 or TRBV12-4 to TRBJ2-2, with D unresolved. The CDR3 spans 15 residues. CDR3 region: CASSLGSMLAGQLFF. For the CDR3, the DNA is TGTGCCAGCAGTTTGGGTAGTATGCTTGCCGGGCAGCTGTTTTTT.

The J gene is TRBJ1-2, the V gene TRBV2; weak D call: TRBD1 (6 bases). The V gene's germline CDR1 is SNHLY and CDR2 FYNNEI. The CDR3 runs to 13 residues. Trimming shortened V by 10 bases and J by 1 base, and 13 bases separated the two germline ends. The CDR3 coding sequence is TGTGCCACCTCGGGACAATTTAACTATGGCTACACCTTC. Its translation is CATSGQFNYGYTF.

V and J are TRBV5-5 and TRBJ2-7; D may be TRBD1 (5 bases). V was shortened by 2 bases and J by 4 bases, with 19 bases between the two germline ends. This CDR3 is built from 16 residues. Germline assignment: CDR1 SGHKS and CDR2 YYEKEE (reference sequence). The CDR3 loop reads CASSLQPQGIGYEQYF. The DNA of the CDR3 is TGTGCCAGCAGCTTACAACCTCAGGGAATCGGGTACGAGCAGTACTTC.

About this clonotype itself: Germline is not matched at one junction end, which may reflect a read error. This chain links TRBV2 with TRBJ2-2; TRBD1 or TRBD2 may be the D gene (5 bases each). CDR3 length: 14 amino acids. Looked up from germline, CDR1 is SNHLY and CDR2 is FYNNEI. CDR3 nucleotides: TGTGCCAGCAAGACACGGGGCAACACCGGGGAGCTGTTTTTC. Translating gives CASKTRGNTGELFF. Together with reference TRBV2 and TRBJ2-2, the CDR3 gives the full variable domain: EPEVTQTPSHQVTQMGQEVILRCVPISNHLYFYWYRQILGQKVEFLVSFYNNEISEKSEIFDDQFSVERPDGSNFTLKIRSTKLEDSAMYFCASKTRGNTGELFFGEGSRLTVL.

This clonotype was observed a few times. The gene calls are TRBV20-1 and TRBJ2-1; TRBD1 agrees at 7 bases. The CDR3 runs to 13 residues. Looked up from germline, CDR1 is DFQATT and CDR2 is SNEGSKA (reference sequence). V gave up 3 bases and J gave up 10 bases; unmatched junction bases: 9. The CDR3 DNA is TGCAGTGCTAGCTCCCTGACAGGGAAGGAGCAGTTCTTC. Its translation is CSASSLTGKEQFF.

The sample holds many counts of this clonotype. The chain carries TRBV12-3 or TRBV12-4 and TRBJ2-5; 9 nucleotides agree with TRBD1. J was trimmed by 2 bases and V by 6 bases; bases with no gene match: 7. The CDR3 sequence is 15 residues long. The CDR3 region has the DNA TGTGCCAGCAGCCGGACAGGGGTGGCTCAAGAGACCCAGTACTTC. It codes for CASSRTGVAQETQYF.

This clonotype showed up many times. DNA for the CDR3: TGCGCCAGCAGCTTGAAAGGCTCGAGCTCCTACAATGAGCAGTTCTTC. Translation gives CASSLKGSSSYNEQFF. This chain joins TRBV5-1 and TRBJ2-1; D gene unclear. Deletions cut 1 base from V and 0 bases from J, with 11 bases between. CDR1 and CDR2 from the germline V gene are SGHRS and YFSETQ. The CDR3 runs to 16 residues.